This note documents a single TCR beta chain sequence. The target antigen is unknown. It was autoimmune disease history or systemic immunosuppression that excluded patients. Baseline was the first blood sampling point, followed by cycle 4 day 1 and cycle 7 day 1. Only in-frame clones appear in the TCRdb table, and some are missing; sequencing was by immunoSEQ multiplex PCR. Among fewer than 20,000 clones, over 70% were seen once, and the ten largest hold 9.5% to 15%. The sample is drawn from a study of OX40 agonist ivuxolimab in advanced cancers. Study overall: It was ivuxolimab, an agonistic anti-OX40 (CD134) antibody, that patients were treated with. General study points: Compared with CD4+, CD8+ T cells on average had more expanded clones.

Germline loops: CDR1 SGHAT, CDR2 FQDESV (reference sequence). The length of the CDR3 is 12 residues. Trimming removed 5 bases from V and 5 bases from J, with 7 bases in between. The gene calls are TRBV11-1 and TRBJ1-3, with no clear D. This TCR was sampled from an adult with an advanced solid tumor such as melanoma, head and neck, liver or kidney cancer. The input for sequencing was CD4+ or CD8+ T cells sorted from blood, taken in a trial of the OX40 agonist ivuxolimab. DNA for the CDR3: TGTGCCAGCAGCACAAACAGAAACACCATATATTTT. Encoded protein: CASSTNRNTIYF.